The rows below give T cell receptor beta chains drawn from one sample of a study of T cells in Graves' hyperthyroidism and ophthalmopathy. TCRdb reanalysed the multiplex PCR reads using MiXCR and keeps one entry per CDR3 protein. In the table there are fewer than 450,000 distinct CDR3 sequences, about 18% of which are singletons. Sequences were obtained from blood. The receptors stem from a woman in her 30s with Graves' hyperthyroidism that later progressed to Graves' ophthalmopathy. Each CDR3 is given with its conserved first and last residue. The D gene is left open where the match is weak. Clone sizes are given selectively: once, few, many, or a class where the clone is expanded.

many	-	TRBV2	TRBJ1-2	TGTGCCCAAAACTCGGGGACCGCTCGGGATTTAAAGTATGGCTACACCTTC	CAQNSGTARDLKYGYTF
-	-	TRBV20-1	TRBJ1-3	TGCAGTGCTAGTGTGGAGGGGGCTGGAAACACCATATATTTT	CSASVEGAGNTIYF
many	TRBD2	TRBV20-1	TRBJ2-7	TGCAGTGCTAGAGACTCCGGGACTAGCGGAACCCGACTCCTTTACGAGCAGTACTTC	CSARDSGTSGTRLLYEQYF
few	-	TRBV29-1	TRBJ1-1	TGCAGCGTTGTTAAGGGCGCTGAAGCTTTCTTT	CSVVKGAEAFF
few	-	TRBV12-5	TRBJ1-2	TGTGCTAGTGGTTTGGGCCCCACGGGAAGTGGCTACACCTTC	CASGLGPTGSGYTF
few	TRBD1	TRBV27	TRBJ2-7	TGTGCCAGCAGTCCCGGGACAGGGGGCGAGGAGCAGTACTTC	CASSPGTGGEEQYF
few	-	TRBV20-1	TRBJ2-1	TGCAGTGCTAGAGATCTTCGGGCGGGCGTCGGTGAGCAGTTCTTC	CSARDLRAGVGEQFF
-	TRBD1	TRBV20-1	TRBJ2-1	TGCAGTGCTAGATCGATGCAGGGGGAGTACAATGAGCAGTTCTTC	CSARSMQGEYNEQFF
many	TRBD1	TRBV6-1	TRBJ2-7	TGTGCCAGCAGTGTATACTCTGCACGGGACAGGGGATACGAGCAGTACTTC	CASSVYSARDRGYEQYF
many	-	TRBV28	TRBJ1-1	TGTGCCAGCAGCCCTCAGTACACTGAAGCTTTCTTT	CASSPQYTEAFF
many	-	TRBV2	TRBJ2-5	TGTGCCAGCAGTGAGTCAGGCTTCCGGGAGACCCAGTACTTC	CASSESGFRETQYF
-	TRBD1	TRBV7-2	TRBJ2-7	TGTGCCAGCAGCACAGCAGGGGGCAACGAGCAGTACTTC	CASSTAGGNEQYF
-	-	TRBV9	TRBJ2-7	TGTGCCAGCAGCCGACAGGATCTCTCCTACGAGCAGTACTTC	CASSRQDLSYEQYF
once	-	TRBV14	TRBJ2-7	TGTGCCAGCAGCCAAGTACAGGGCACCTACGAGCAGTACTTC	CASSQVQGTYEQYF
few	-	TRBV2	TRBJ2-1	TGTGCCAGCAGTGTCCAGGGGGGGGACAATGAGCAGTTCTTC	CASSVQGGDNEQFF
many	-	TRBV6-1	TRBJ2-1	TGTGCCAGCCCCCCCGAATCGGGCAGGTACAATGAGCAGTTCTTC	CASPPESGRYNEQFF
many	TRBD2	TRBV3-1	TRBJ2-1	TGTGCCAGCAGCCAAGATCTGGCTAGCGGGAGTCTTGAGCAGTTCTTC	CASSQDLASGSLEQFF
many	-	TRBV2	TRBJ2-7	TGTGCCAGCAGTGTTGGACAGTACGAGCAGTACTTC	CASSVGQYEQYF
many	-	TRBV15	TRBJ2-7	TGTGCCACCAGCAGAGATCGTCTATCGGCCCCCTACGAGCAGTACTTC	CATSRDRLSAPYEQYF
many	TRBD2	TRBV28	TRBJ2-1	TGTGCCAGCACTCCGGGACTAGCGGGAGTTGGTCCCTACAATGAGCAGTTCTTC	CASTPGLAGVGPYNEQFF
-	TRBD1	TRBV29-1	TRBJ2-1	TGCAGCGTTCCAGTAGGGGGCGCGGACAATGAGCAGTTCTTC	CSVPVGGADNEQFF
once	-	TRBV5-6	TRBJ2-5	TGTGCCAGCAGCTTAGCCGGACAGAAGAAGGAGACCCAGTACTTC	CASSLAGQKKETQYF
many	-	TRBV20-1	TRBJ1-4	TGCAGTGCTAGTTCTTTCGGGACACCCCGAACTAATGAAAAACTGTTTTTT	CSASSFGTPRTNEKLFF
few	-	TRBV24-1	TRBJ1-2	TGTGCCACCAGTGACCGTGGGGCCTATGGCTACACCTTC	CATSDRGAYGYTF
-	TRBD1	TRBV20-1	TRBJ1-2	TGCAGTGCGACGTTTGGGCAGGGGGCGCGGGCGGGTGGCTACACCTTC	CSATFGQGARAGGYTF
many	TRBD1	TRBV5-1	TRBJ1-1	TGCGCCAGCAGCCTAGGACAGGGAGTGAACACTGAAGCTTTCTTT	CASSLGQGVNTEAFF
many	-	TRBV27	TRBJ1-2	TGTGCCAGCAGTTTATCACCCGACTATGGCTACACCTTC	CASSLSPDYGYTF
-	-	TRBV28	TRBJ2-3	TGTGCCAGTTGGTCAATATGGGAAAATGGTACGCAGTATTTT	CASWSIWENGTQYF
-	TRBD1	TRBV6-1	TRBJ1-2	TGTGCCAGCAGCCCGACAGGGACCGTCTATGGCTACACCTTC	CASSPTGTVYGYTF
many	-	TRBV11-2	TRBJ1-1	TGTGCCAGCAGCTTAGTCGGTTACACGCTGAACACTGAAGCTTTCTTT	CASSLVGYTLNTEAFF
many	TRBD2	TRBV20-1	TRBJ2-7	TGCAGTGCTGGGGGGGTTGTTGGAAGCTACGAGCAGTACTTC	CSAGGVVGSYEQYF
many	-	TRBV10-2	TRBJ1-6	TGCGCCAGCAGTGAATGGGGGTCACCCCTCCACTTT	CASSEWGSPLHF
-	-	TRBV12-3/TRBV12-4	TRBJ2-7	TGTGCCAGCAGCCAAGAGACTCTTGGGGTTGAGCAGTACTTC	CASSQETLGVEQYF
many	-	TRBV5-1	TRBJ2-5	TGCGCCAGCAGCTTGGACCTCGTGACCCAGTACTTC	CASSLDLVTQYF
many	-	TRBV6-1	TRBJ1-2	TGTGCCAGCAGTGGACAGACAGCTAACTATGGCTACACCTTC	CASSGQTANYGYTF